A single sample is the source of the 9 T cell receptor beta chains below, sequenced in a study of vaccination effects on CD4 cells after COVID-19. CD4+ T cells specific for antigen were expanded with viral peptide pools by the ViraFEST assay before sequencing. CD4+ T cells were isolated after approximately 10 days of culture. This person's SARS-CoV-2 infection, confirmed by PCR, occurred between March and December 2020. Data came from immunoSEQ multiplex PCR; TCRdb stores just in-frame clones and leaves some out. The sample carries about 22,000 clones, 75% to 85% recorded once. For these TCRs, the target antigens are not known. The sample in question was CD4+ T cells from PBMCs cultured with a peptide pool, obtained before COVID-19 vaccination. The receptors shown here come from a human donor who had a prior SARS-CoV-2 infection.

The chain couples TRBV2 to TRBJ2-1; 8 bases map to TRBD2. This CDR3 is 15 amino acids long. The germline CDR1 and CDR2 sequences are SNHLY and FYNNEI. The ends lost 6 bases at V and 3 bases at J; junction bases unmatched: 7. This CDR3 is CASSGTGGLYNEQFF. The CDR3 nucleotides read TGTGCCAGCAGCGGGACGGGGGGGCTCTACAATGAGCAGTTCTTC.

The CDR3 loop reads CASSYSQGGRSTEAFF. As DNA, the CDR3 is TGTGCCAGCAGTTACTCTCAAGGGGGGCGTAGCACTGAAGCTTTCTTT. J is TRBJ1-1 and V is TRBV6-6, with a tentative D call TRBD1 (6 bases). CDR3 length: 16 amino acids. The germline V gene has CDR1 MNHNY and CDR2 SVGAGI (reference sequence). V dropped 0 bases and J dropped 4 bases, with 15 bases sitting between them.

V and J are TRBV2 and TRBJ2-3; perhaps TRBD1 as D (6 bases). The CDR3 totals 16 residues. Between the trimmed V and J ends, which lost 4 bases and 0 bases, there was a span of 14 bases. The germline CDR1 and CDR2 sequences are SNHLY and FYNNEI. The CDR3 loop reads CASSGRGPASTDTQYF. CDR3 nucleotide sequence: TGTGCCAGCAGTGGCAGGGGACCGGCCAGCACAGATACGCAGTATTTT.

This chain uses TRBV19 with TRBJ1-1; a possible D gene is TRBD1 (5 bases). This CDR3 has 14 amino acids. V shed 5 bases and J shed 3 bases, with 13 bases lying between them. Germline assignment: CDR1 LNHDA and CDR2 SQIVND (reference sequence). In nucleotides, the CDR3 is TGTGCCAGTAGTTTACAGGAGGGGTACACTGAAGCTTTCTTT. This translates into CASSLQEGYTEAFF.

This sequence joins TRBV11-3 and TRBJ2-7; D is perhaps TRBD1 (6 bases). V lost 5 bases to trimming and J lost 0 bases, with 11 bases between them. Germline V gene lookup returns CDR1 SGHNT and CDR2 YENEEA. The CDR3 extends over 14 amino acids. CDR3 coding DNA: TGTGCCAGCAGCCTCCGAGGGGGCTCCTACGAGCAGTACTTC. It encodes CASSLRGGSYEQYF. Supplemented by reference TRBV11-3 and TRBJ2-7, the full variable domain reads EAGVVQSPRYKIIEKKQPVAFWCNPISGHNTLYWYLQNLGQGPELLIRYENEEAVDDSQLPKDRFSAERLKGVDSTLKIQPAELGDSAVYLCASSLRGGSYEQYFGPGTRLTVT.

The CDR3, as DNA: TGCGCCAGCAGCCGAGGGGGACTAGTTCCTCAGGTAAATGAGCAGTTCTTC. Amino acids: CASSRGGLVPQVNEQFF. The genes are TRBV4-1 and TRBJ2-1; TRBD2 aligns across 8 bases. Germline V gene data show CDR1 as MGHRA and CDR2 as YSYEKL. CDR3 length: 17 residues. V gave up 4 bases and J gave up 7 bases; unmatched junction bases: 15.

This clone was detected only once. The chain is built from TRBV6-6 and TRBJ1-3, with TRBD1 matching over 9 bases. The germline V gene encodes CDR1 MNHNY and CDR2 SVGAGI (reference sequence). The CDR3 extends over 17 amino acids. Trimming removed 5 bases from V and 0 bases from J; junction bases left unmatched: 8. In DNA, the CDR3 is TGTGCCAGCAGTCGGGTGGACAGGGGCGTCTCTGGAAACACCATATATTTT. Amino acids: CASSRVDRGVSGNTIYF.

The chain employs TRBV30 and TRBJ1-4, with 8 positions matching TRBD1. CDR1 and CDR2 (germline): GTSNPN, SVGIG (reference sequence). This CDR3 comprises 21 residues. After removal of 3 bases from V and 0 bases from J, the junction contained 21 bases not matched to a gene. The CDR3 region has the DNA TGTGCCTGGAGGACGATTCGCAGGGGGCTCACCCTGAGTTCAACTAATGAAAAACTGTTTTTT. Translated, it gives CAWRTIRRGLTLSSTNEKLFF.

The chain has TRBV12-5 and TRBJ1-1; 7 bases match TRBD1. The CDR3 loop spans 12 amino acids. Trimming took 4 bases from V and 11 from J; bases not matched to a gene: 7. CDR1 is LGHNT, CDR2 FRNRAP, per germline. This CDR3 reads CASGYSGTDAFF. CDR3 nucleotides: TGTGCTAGTGGTTATTCAGGGACAGATGCTTTCTTT.